This entry describes one T cell receptor beta chain. The antigen it recognizes is unknown. No clone much larger than this one lies a single base away; base qualities are absent. Library preparation used RT-PCR. Sequenced on an Illumina HiSeq 2500. TCRdb passed the public sequencing reads through fastp at Q25 and MiXCR, retaining productive beta sequences. Rows matching on CDR3 protein sequence are summarized as one entry with the most common DNA and genes. The sample table holds about 500,000 distinct CDR3 sequences, of which 16% were seen once. The ten top clones hold 3% of the sample. These data belong to a study of response to subunit inactivated influenza vaccine listed by TCRdb under 2018. Concerning the study at large: The study used deep quantitative T cell receptor repertoire profiling to track responses to a trivalent subunit inactivated influenza vaccine.

Compared with germline, V lacks 6 bases and J lacks 6 bases; bases without a gene match: 7. CDR1 LGHNA and CDR2 YNFKEQ are derived from the germline V gene. CDR3 length: 14 amino acids, cysteine to phenylalanine. The CDR3 DNA has 42 bases and is translated from base 1. Overall study outcomes, separate from this receptor: It was suggested by the authors that each seasonal influenza vaccination may recruit only a limited number of new T cells.

The input for sequencing was CD4+ T cells sorted from PBMCs, taken around 25 months after vaccination. The TCR comes from a man in his fifties or sixties who received an inactivated influenza vaccine. Donor details come from another sample of the same person, matched by shared clones. This sequence uses TRBV4-2 and TRBJ2-3, with 9 bases in between that match TRBD2. The sequence in DNA is TGTGCCAGCAGGCGATTAGCGGGAGCCGATACGCAGTATTTT. It encodes CASRRLAGADTQYF.